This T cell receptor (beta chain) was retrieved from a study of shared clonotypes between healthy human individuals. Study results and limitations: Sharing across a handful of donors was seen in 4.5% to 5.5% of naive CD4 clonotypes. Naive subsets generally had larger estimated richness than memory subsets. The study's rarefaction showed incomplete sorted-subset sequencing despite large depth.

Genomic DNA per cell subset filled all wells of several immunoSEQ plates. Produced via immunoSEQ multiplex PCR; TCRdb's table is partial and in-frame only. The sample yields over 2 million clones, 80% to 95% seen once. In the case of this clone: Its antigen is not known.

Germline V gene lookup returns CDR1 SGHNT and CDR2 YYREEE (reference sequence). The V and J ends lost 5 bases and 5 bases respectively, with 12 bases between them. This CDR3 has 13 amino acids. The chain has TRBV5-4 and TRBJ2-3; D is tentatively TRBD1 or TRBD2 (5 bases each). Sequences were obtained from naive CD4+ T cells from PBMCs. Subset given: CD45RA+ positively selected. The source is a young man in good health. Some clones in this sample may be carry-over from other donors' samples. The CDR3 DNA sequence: TGTGCCAGCAGGTCCACTAGGGGAGATACGCAGTATTTT. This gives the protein CASRSTRGDTQYF.